This TCR beta chain derives from a study of blood T cell repertoires in COVID-19. V lost 2 bases and J lost 3, with 8 bases in between. The CDR3 contains 13 residues. Germline V gene lookup returns CDR1 MNHEY and CDR2 SMNVEV (reference sequence). Clones were read by immunoSEQ multiplex PCR, and TCRdb kept only the in-frame ones, dropping some. Of some 180,000 clones listed, roughly three quarters are singletons. The clonotype comes from a woman aged 50 to 60 with active or convalescent COVID-19. The chain is built from TRBV27 and TRBJ2-7; maybe TRBD2 (5 bases). Specimen: peripheral blood. The CDR3 DNA sequence: TGTGCCAGCAGTTTAAGGGAGAGCTACGAGCAGTACTTC. Translation: CASSLRESYEQYF.